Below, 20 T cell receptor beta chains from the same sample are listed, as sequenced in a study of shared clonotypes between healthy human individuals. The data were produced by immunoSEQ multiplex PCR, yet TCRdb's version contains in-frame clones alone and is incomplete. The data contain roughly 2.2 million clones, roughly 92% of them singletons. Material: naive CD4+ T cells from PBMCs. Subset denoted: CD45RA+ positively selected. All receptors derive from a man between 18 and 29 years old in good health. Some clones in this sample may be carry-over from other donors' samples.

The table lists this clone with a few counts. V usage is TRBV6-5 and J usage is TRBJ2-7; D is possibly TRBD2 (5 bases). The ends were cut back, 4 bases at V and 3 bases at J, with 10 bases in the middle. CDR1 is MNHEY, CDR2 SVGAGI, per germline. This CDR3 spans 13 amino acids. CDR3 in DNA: TGTGCCAGCAGTTCTCCGGGATTCTACGAGCAGTACTTC. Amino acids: CASSSPGFYEQYF.

CDR3 DNA: TGTGCCAGCAGCTTCACTCGCTCAGGGGGCGCGATCTACGAGCAGTACTTC. Residues: CASSFTRSGGAIYEQYF. The chain carries TRBV11-2 and TRBJ2-7; 8 positions agree with TRBD1. The trim removed 3 bases at V and 3 bases at J, leaving 13 bases unmatched. This CDR3 has 17 residues. CDR1 is SGHAT, CDR2 FQNNGV, per germline. Using reference TRBV11-2 and TRBJ2-7 for the parts outside the CDR3, the full variable domain is EAGVAQSPRYKIIEKRQSVAFWCNPISGHATLYWYQQILGQGPKLLIQFQNNGVVDDSQLPKDRFSAERLKGVDSTLKIQPAKLEDSAVYLCASSFTRSGGAIYEQYFGPGTRLTVT.

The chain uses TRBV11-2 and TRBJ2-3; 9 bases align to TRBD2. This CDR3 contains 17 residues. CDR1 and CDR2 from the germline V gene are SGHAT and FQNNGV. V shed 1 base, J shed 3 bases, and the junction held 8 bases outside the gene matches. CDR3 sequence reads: CASSLAPRAGGTDTQYF. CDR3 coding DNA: TGTGCCAGCAGCTTAGCCCCTAGGGCGGGAGGGACAGATACGCAGTATTTT.

The CDR3 protein is CASSIQTGGGYQPQHF. The DNA of the CDR3 is TGTGCCAGTAGTATACAAACAGGGGGGGGTTATCAGCCCCAGCATTTT. This chain joins TRBV19 and TRBJ1-5; 8 nucleotides agree with TRBD1. Germline V gives CDR1 LNHDA, CDR2 SQIVND (reference sequence). J lost 5 bases, V lost 2 bases, and 8 bases had no gene match. The CDR3 runs to 16 residues.

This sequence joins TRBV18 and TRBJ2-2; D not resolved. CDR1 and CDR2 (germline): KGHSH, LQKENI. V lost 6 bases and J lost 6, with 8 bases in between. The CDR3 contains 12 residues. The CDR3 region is CASSSDAGELFF. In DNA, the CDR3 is TGTGCCAGCTCCTCAGACGCCGGGGAGCTGTTTTTT.

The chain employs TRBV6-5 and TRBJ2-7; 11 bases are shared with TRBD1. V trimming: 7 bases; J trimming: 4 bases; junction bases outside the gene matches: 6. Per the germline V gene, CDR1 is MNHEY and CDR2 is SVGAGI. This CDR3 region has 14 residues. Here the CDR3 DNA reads TGTGCCAGCACCACGGGACAGGGGGGTTACGAGCAGTACTTC. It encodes CASTTGQGGYEQYF.

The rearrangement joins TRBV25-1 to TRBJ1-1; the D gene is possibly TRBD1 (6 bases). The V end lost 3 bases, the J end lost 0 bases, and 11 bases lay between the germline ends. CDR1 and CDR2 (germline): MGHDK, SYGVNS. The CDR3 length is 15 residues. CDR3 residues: CASSEAGQLNTEAFF. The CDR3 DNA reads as TGTGCCAGCAGTGAGGCTGGACAGCTGAACACTGAAGCTTTCTTT.

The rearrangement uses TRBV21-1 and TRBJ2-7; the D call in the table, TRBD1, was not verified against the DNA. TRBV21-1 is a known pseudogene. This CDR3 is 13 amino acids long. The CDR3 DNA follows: TGTGCCCAGTCCCGGACAGGGCACTACGAGCAGTACTTC. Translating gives CAQSRTGHYEQYF.

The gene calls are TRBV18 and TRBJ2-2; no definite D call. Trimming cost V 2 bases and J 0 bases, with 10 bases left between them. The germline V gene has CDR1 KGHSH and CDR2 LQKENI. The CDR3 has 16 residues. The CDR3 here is CASSPNGLSNTGELFF. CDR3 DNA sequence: TGTGCCAGCTCACCAAACGGCCTCTCGAACACCGGGGAGCTGTTTTTT.

CDR3 nucleotides: TGCGCCAGCAGCTTGATGGGTATTACCTACGAGCAGTACTTC. This sequence encodes CASSLMGITYEQYF. The genes are TRBV5-1 and TRBJ2-7; D is unresolved. Trimming pared 1 base from V and 2 bases from J, leaving 10 bases between. The CDR3 sequence is 14 residues long. Germline values: CDR1 SGHRS, CDR2 YFSETQ.

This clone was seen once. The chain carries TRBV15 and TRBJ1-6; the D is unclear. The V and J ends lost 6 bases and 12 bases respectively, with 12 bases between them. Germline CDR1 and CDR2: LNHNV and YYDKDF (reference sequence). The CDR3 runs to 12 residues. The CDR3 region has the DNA TGTGCCACCAGGAACGAACGAGAACCCCTCCACTTT. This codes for CATRNEREPLHF.

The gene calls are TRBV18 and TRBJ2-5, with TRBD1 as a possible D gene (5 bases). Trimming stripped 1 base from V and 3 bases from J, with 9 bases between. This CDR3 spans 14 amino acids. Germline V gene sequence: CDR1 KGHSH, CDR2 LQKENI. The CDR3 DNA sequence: TGTGCCAGCTCACCACGGAAAGGGGAAGAGACCCAGTACTTC. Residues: CASSPRKGEETQYF.

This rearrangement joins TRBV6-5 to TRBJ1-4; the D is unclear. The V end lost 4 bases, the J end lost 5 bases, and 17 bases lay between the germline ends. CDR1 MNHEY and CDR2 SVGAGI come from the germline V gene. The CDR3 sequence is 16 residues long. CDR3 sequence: CASSSHAYDDNEKLFF. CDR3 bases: TGTGCCAGCAGTTCCCATGCCTATGATGACAATGAAAAACTGTTTTTT.

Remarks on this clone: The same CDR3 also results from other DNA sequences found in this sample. The CDR3 region is CASSPGQGVYEQYF. The DNA for the CDR3 is TGCGCCAGCAGCCCAGGACAAGGGGTCTACGAGCAGTACTTC. This sequence joins TRBV5-1 and TRBJ2-7; D is perhaps TRBD1 (5 bases). Germline CDR1 and CDR2: SGHRS and YFSETQ. V lost 4 bases and J 3 bases, leaving 14 bases between the germline ends. The CDR3 length is 14 residues.

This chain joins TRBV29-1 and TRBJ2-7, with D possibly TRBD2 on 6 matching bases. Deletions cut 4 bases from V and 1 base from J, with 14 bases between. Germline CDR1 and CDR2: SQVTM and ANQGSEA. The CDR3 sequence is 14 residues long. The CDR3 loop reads CSVVPGTSSYEQYF. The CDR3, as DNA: TGCAGCGTTGTGCCCGGGACTTCATCCTACGAGCAGTACTTC.

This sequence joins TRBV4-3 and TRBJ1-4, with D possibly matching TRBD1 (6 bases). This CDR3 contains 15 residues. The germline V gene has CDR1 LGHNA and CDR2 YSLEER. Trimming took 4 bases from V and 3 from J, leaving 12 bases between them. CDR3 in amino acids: CASSPRGAANEKLFF. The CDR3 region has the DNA TGCGCCAGCAGCCCTAGGGGGGCTGCTAATGAAAAACTGTTTTTT.

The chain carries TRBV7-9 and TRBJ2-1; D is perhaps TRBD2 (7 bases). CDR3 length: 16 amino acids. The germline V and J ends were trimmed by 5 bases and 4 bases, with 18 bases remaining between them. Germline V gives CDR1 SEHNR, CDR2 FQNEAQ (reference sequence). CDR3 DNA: TGTGCCAGCAGCCTTCGGCCGGGGGGCTTTTACAATGAGCAGTTCTTC. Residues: CASSLRPGGFYNEQFF.

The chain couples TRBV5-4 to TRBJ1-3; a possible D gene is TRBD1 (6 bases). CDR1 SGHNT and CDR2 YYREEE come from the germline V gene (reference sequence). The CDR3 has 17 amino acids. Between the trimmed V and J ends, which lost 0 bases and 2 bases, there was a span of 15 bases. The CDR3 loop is CASSLGGAGPTGNTIYF. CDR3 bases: TGTGCCAGCAGCTTGGGGGGGGCAGGCCCCACTGGAAACACCATATATTTT. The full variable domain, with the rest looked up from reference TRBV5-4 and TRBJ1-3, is ETGVTQSPTHLIKTRGQQVTLRCSSQSGHNTVSWYQQALGQGPQFIFQYYREEENGRGNFPPRFSGLQFPNYSSELNVNALELDDSALYLCASSLGGAGPTGNTIYFGEGSWLTVV.

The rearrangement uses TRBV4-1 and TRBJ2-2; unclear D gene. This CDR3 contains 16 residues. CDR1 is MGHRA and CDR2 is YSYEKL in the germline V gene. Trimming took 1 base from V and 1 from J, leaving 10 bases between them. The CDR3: CASSQAESGNTGELFF. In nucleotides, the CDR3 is TGCGCCAGCAGCCAAGCCGAGTCGGGGAACACCGGGGAGCTGTTTTTT.

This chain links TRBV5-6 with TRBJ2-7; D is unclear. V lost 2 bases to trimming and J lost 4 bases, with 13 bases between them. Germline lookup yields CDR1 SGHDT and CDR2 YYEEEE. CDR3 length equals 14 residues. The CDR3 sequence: CASSFGRSSYEQYF. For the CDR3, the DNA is TGTGCCAGCAGCTTCGGACGATCAAGTTACGAGCAGTACTTC. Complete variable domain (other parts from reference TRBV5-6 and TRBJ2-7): DAGVTQSPTHLIKTRGQQVTLRCSPKSGHDTVSWYQQALGQGPQFIFQYYEEEERQRGNFPDRFSGHQFPNYSSELNVNALLLGDSALYLCASSFGRSSYEQYFGPGTRLTVT.